This entry describes one TCR beta chain. These data originate in a study of patients and donors after allogeneic stem cell transplantation. The germline gives CDR1 SGHNT, CDR2 YYREEE (reference sequence). The CDR3 contains 14 residues. V lost 4 bases and J lost 1, with 11 bases in between. TCRdb fed the RT-PCR reads into MiXCR, producing one record per CDR3 protein. Altogether roughly 180,000 distinct CDR3 sequences are present, around 41% being singletons, with the ten largest covering around 35%. This sequence was found in a human donor who was either an allogeneic HSCT recipient or a stem cell or donor lymphocyte infusion donor (not recorded which). It is not recorded whose cells these are; they may come from a transplant donor. Sequencing was performed on blood, either unsorted or a sorted T cell fraction (not recorded which). This chain connects TRBV5-4 to TRBJ1-1; the D gene is possibly TRBD1 (5 bases). The CDR3 protein is CASSQGRENTEAFF. The CDR3 DNA follows: TGTGCCAGCAGCCAGGGCAGGGAGAACACTGAAGCTTTCTTT.